A single sample gave rise to the 24 T cell receptor beta chains below, sequenced in a study of shared clonotypes between healthy human individuals. Libraries were prepared by immunoSEQ multiplex PCR; TCRdb keeps only in-frame clonotypes and omits some of them. The profile shows some 1.4 million clones, around 95% of them singletons. The sequenced sample consisted of naive CD4+ T cells sorted from blood. The subset: CD45RA+ positively selected. All receptors derive from a man younger than 45 in good health.

The chain employs TRBV5-1 and TRBJ1-2; D remains unclear. Trimming took off 3 bases at V and 4 bases at J, with 19 bases between the two ends. The CDR3 loop spans 16 amino acids. Germline V gene lookup returns CDR1 SGHRS and CDR2 YFSETQ. The chain's CDR3 is CASSSPNLQESYGYTF. The CDR3 DNA reads TGCGCCAGCAGCTCTCCGAACCTCCAGGAATCCTATGGCTACACCTTC.

V is TRBV19 and J is TRBJ2-2; no clear D. CDR1 LNHDA and CDR2 SQIVND come from the germline V gene (reference sequence). The CDR3 extends over 13 amino acids. V shed 7 bases and J shed 3 bases, with 9 bases lying between them. The CDR3 region is CASKSSDTGELFF. In DNA, the CDR3 is TGTGCCAGTAAATCCTCGGACACCGGGGAGCTGTTTTTT.

V is TRBV19 and J is TRBJ2-5, with 7 bases identical to TRBD1. This CDR3 is 16 amino acids long. Germline V gives CDR1 LNHDA, CDR2 SQIVND (reference sequence). V shed 5 bases and J 5 bases; nucleotides not matched to a gene: 14. The CDR3 nucleotides are TGTGCCAGTAGTGCCCGGGACAGACAGACTGGGGAGACCCAGTACTTC. This codes for CASSARDRQTGETQYF.

The genes are TRBV10-2 and TRBJ2-3, with 7 bases that match TRBD2. The germline V gene has CDR1 WSHSY and CDR2 SAAADI. J was trimmed by 0 bases and V by 1 base; bases with no gene match: 4. The CDR3 consists of 16 residues. As DNA, the CDR3 is TGCGCCAGCAGTGAGTGGGGAGGGGCCAGCACAGATACGCAGTATTTT. This translates into CASSEWGGASTDTQYF.

This clone has more than one count but fewer than ten. The gene calls are TRBV19 and TRBJ2-7; no reliable D call. CDR1 and CDR2 (germline): LNHDA, SQIVND (reference sequence). The CDR3 runs 12 residues. The V gene lost 5 bases and the J gene lost 0 bases, with 5 bases spanning the gap. DNA of the CDR3: TGTGCCAGTAGTGCCGGCTCCTACGAGCAGTACTTC. It specifies CASSAGSYEQYF.

The gene calls are TRBV7-9 and TRBJ2-3; D possibly corresponds to TRBD2 (6 bases). The CDR3 consists of 13 residues. Germline CDR1 SEHNR, CDR2 FQNEAQ (reference sequence). Trimming took 5 bases from V and 5 from J, leaving 11 bases between them. CDR3 sequence reads: CASSQPSEDTQYF. The CDR3 DNA reads TGTGCCAGCAGCCAACCTAGCGAAGATACGCAGTATTTT.

This rearrangement joins TRBV11-2 to TRBJ2-1; D gene ambiguous. The V gene lost 1 base and the J gene lost 4 bases, with 11 bases spanning the gap. CDR3 length: 15 residues. CDR1 SGHAT and CDR2 FQNNGV come from the germline V gene. The CDR3 sequence is CASSLAGGHYNEQFF. CDR3 nucleotides: TGTGCCAGCAGCTTAGCTGGTGGGCATTACAATGAGCAGTTCTTC.

J is TRBJ2-5 and V is TRBV5-1, with TRBD1 identical over 7 bases. The CDR3 covers 14 residues. Germline CDR1 SGHRS, CDR2 YFSETQ. Trimming took 0 bases from V and 4 from J; bases not matched to a gene: 3. CDR3: CASSLEHRGETQYF. The CDR3 region has the DNA TGCGCCAGCAGCTTGGAACACAGGGGAGAGACCCAGTACTTC. Supplemented by reference TRBV5-1 and TRBJ2-5, the full variable domain reads KAGVTQTPRYLIKTRGQQVTLSCSPISGHRSVSWYQQTPGQGLQFLFEYFSETQRNKGNFPGRFSGRQFSNSRSEMNVSTLELGDSALYLCASSLEHRGETQYFGPGTRLLVL.

The V and J genes are TRBV2 and TRBJ2-7; D tentatively reads TRBD1 or TRBD2 (5 bases each). Germline V gives CDR1 SNHLY, CDR2 FYNNEI. V dropped 6 bases and J dropped 9 bases, with 15 bases sitting between them. The CDR3 extends over 12 amino acids. CDR3 DNA sequence: TGTGCCAGCAGGGGGGATAGATCGTCGCAGTACTTC. This encodes CASRGDRSSQYF.

The chain uses TRBV10-3 and TRBJ2-5; TRBD2 is a possible D gene (6 bases). The V gene's germline CDR1 is ENHRY and CDR2 SYGVKD. The CDR3 length is 15 residues. The V and J ends lost 3 bases and 3 bases respectively, with 14 bases between them. CDR3 residues: CAISDRTSKKETQYF. The CDR3 DNA sequence: TGTGCCATCAGTGATAGAACTAGCAAGAAAGAGACCCAGTACTTC.

The genes are TRBV7-3 and TRBJ2-1, with D uncertain. CDR1 is SGHTA, CDR2 FQGTGA, per germline. The CDR3 length is 14 residues. With 3 bases removed from V and 7 bases from J, the gap between germline ends came to 13 bases. The CDR3 nucleotides read TGTGCCAGCAGCTTGAAGGCTAGTGGGAATGAGCAGTTCTTC. Its translation is CASSLKASGNEQFF.

This chain uses TRBV5-4 with TRBJ1-2, with D maybe TRBD1 (5 bases). V was trimmed by 4 bases and J by 3 bases, leaving 7 bases between them. Germline loops: CDR1 SGHNT, CDR2 YYREEE (reference sequence). The CDR3 is 12 amino acids. CDR3 bases: TGTGCCAGCAGCCCGGGGGACTATGGCTACACCTTC. It encodes CASSPGDYGYTF.

V gene TRBV10-2 combines with J gene TRBJ2-5, with TRBD1 identical over 8 bases. CDR1 and CDR2 (germline): WSHSY, SAAADI. Losses at the gene ends were 2 bases for V and 5 bases for J; bases not matched to a gene: 4. CDR3 length equals 14 residues. CDR3 bases: TGCGCCAGCAGTGAGCTCAGGGGGCGGGAGACCCAGTACTTC. This translates into CASSELRGRETQYF.

The chain employs TRBV6-5 and TRBJ1-3, with D maybe TRBD1 (6 bases). Germline CDR1 reads MNHEY; CDR2 reads SVGAGI. Trimming took off 2 bases at V and 4 bases at J, with 15 bases between the two ends. The CDR3 covers 16 residues. CDR3 amino acids: CASSYTNQGRGNTIYF. As DNA, the CDR3 is TGTGCCAGCAGTTACACCAATCAGGGGAGAGGAAACACCATATATTTT.

V is TRBV10-1 and J is TRBJ1-1; D unresolved. Germline V gene sequence: CDR1 WNHNN, CDR2 SYGVQD (reference sequence). V was pared by 3 bases and J by 3 bases, with 8 bases between. This CDR3 region has 13 residues. CDR3 sequence (DNA): TGCGCCAGCAGTGAAGGCCGTTACACTGAAGCTTTCTTT. The encoded protein is CASSEGRYTEAFF.

This chain uses TRBV18 with TRBJ2-7; maybe TRBD1 (6 bases). Trimming removed 4 bases at V and 5 bases at J, with 12 bases between. The germline gives CDR1 KGHSH, CDR2 LQKENI. The CDR3 consists of 13 residues. This chain's CDR3 is CASSQQGRHEQYF. DNA for the CDR3: TGTGCCAGCTCACAACAGGGTCGCCACGAGCAGTACTTC.

The chain carries TRBV9 and TRBJ2-5; D remains ambiguous. CDR3 length: 15 residues. CDR1 SGDLS and CDR2 YYNGEE come from the germline V gene. The V and J ends lost 3 bases and 2 bases respectively, with 14 bases between them. In DNA form, the CDR3 reads TGTGCCAGCAGCGGCGATGACGTTAGGCAAGAGACCCAGTACTTC. Translating it yields CASSGDDVRQETQYF.

CDR3 coding DNA: TGCGCCAGCAGCCAAGGCCCTAGCGGGAGTACAGATACGCAGTATTTT. Its protein is CASSQGPSGSTDTQYF. The gene calls are TRBV4-3 and TRBJ2-3; 10 positions match TRBD2. Germline CDR1 LGHNA, CDR2 YSLEER. The trim removed 1 base at V and 3 bases at J, leaving 4 bases unmatched. The CDR3 is 16 residues long.

The chain uses TRBV7-9 and TRBJ1-1; 8 positions agree with TRBD1. Losses at the gene ends were 1 base for V and 1 base for J; bases not matched to a gene: 8. The CDR3 has 17 residues. The germline V gene has CDR1 SEHNR and CDR2 FQNEAQ (reference sequence). CDR3 amino acids: CASSLVTRTGRNTEAFF. The CDR3 region has the DNA TGTGCCAGCAGCTTAGTCACTCGGACAGGGAGGAACACTGAAGCTTTCTTT.

The J gene is TRBJ1-1, the V gene TRBV5-1; tentative D call: TRBD1 (5 bases). Trimming left V 0 bases short and J 1 base short, with 7 bases between. The CDR3 covers 14 residues. Germline CDR1 is SGHRS and CDR2 is YFSETQ. In DNA, the CDR3 is TGCGCCAGCAGCTTGGCCCAGGGGAACACTGAAGCTTTCTTT. Amino acid sequence: CASSLAQGNTEAFF.

The chain uses TRBV5-1 and TRBJ2-3; D is perhaps TRBD2 (6 bases). The V end was cut by 3 bases, the J end by 5 bases, with 13 bases between. This CDR3 is built from 14 residues. Per the germline V gene, CDR1 is SGHRS and CDR2 is YFSETQ. CDR3 in DNA: TGCGCCAGCAGCTCGGGACTGAGGGAAGATACGCAGTATTTT. Protein sequence: CASSSGLREDTQYF.

This chain joins TRBV15 and TRBJ1-2; possibly TRBD1 for D (5 bases). Trimming took 0 bases from V and 7 from J, leaving 15 bases between them. This CDR3 has 15 amino acids. The germline V gene has CDR1 LNHNV and CDR2 YYDKDF (reference sequence). The CDR3 sequence is CATSRDPRRGGGYTF. CDR3 coding DNA: TGTGCCACCAGCAGAGACCCTCGGAGGGGAGGTGGCTACACCTTC.

The chain recombines TRBV11-2 with TRBJ2-3, with TRBD2 identical over 12 bases. V shed 8 bases and J 4 bases; nucleotides not matched to a gene: 7. The germline V gene has CDR1 SGHAT and CDR2 FQNNGV. The CDR3 loop spans 15 amino acids. The CDR3 is CASDSSGRVSDTQYF. For the CDR3, the DNA is TGTGCCAGCGACTCTAGCGGGAGGGTCTCAGATACGCAGTATTTT.

The rearrangement uses TRBV5-5 and TRBJ1-5; D is ambiguous. Deletions cut 4 bases from V and 4 bases from J, with 18 bases between. Looked up from germline, CDR1 is SGHKS and CDR2 is YYEKEE (reference sequence). The CDR3 is made up of 16 amino acids. The CDR3 bases are TGTGCCAGCAGCCGTGGGATCCCGGGCCCAAATCAGCCCCAGCATTTT. Its protein product is CASSRGIPGPNQPQHF.